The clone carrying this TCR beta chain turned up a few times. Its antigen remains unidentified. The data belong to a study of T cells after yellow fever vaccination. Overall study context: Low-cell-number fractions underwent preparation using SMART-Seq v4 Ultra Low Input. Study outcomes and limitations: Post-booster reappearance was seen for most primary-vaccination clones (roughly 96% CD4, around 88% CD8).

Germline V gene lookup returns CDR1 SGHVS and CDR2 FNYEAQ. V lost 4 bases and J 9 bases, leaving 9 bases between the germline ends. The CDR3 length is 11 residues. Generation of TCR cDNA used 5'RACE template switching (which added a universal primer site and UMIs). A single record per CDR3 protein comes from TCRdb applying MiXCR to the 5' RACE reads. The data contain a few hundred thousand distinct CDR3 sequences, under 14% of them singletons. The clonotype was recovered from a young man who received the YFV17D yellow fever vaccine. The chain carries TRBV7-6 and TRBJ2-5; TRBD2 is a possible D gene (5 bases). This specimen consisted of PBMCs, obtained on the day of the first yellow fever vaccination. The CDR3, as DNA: TGTGCCAGCAGCTCGGGGAGACCCCAGTACTTC. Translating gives CASSSGRPQYF.